Presented here are 6 T cell receptor beta chains from one specimen sequenced in a study of T-cell memory formation after mild COVID-19. TCRdb reprocessed the 5' RACE reads via MiXCR and lists one record per CDR3 protein. The repertoire holds more than 350,000 distinct CDR3 sequences, with under 25% as singletons. Sequencing was performed on PBMCs or a T cell subset sorted from them (not recorded which). These receptors were obtained from an adult woman who had mild COVID-19 (a few samples of this study predate the infection). Cell type and time point are not known.

This chain joins TRBV11-2 and TRBJ2-7; a possible D gene is TRBD2 (5 bases). From germline, CDR1 is SGHAT and CDR2 FQNNGV. The CDR3 runs 13 residues. Trimming cost V 6 bases and J 5 bases, with 14 bases left between them. The CDR3 sequence is CASSPTSRDEQYF. The DNA for the CDR3 is TGTGCCAGCAGTCCCACCTCGAGGGACGAGCAGTACTTC.

The chain links TRBV20-1 to TRBJ1-1; maybe TRBD1 (6 bases). This CDR3 contains 13 residues. CDR1 DFQATT and CDR2 SNEGSKA come from the germline V gene (reference sequence). The V gene lost 1 base and the J gene lost 8 bases, with 14 bases spanning the gap. CDR3 bases: TGCAGTGCTAGAGGGACAGCCTCTTGGGAAGCTTTCTTT. Translation gives CSARGTASWEAFF.

This clonotype was observed at least ten times. This sequence joins TRBV2 and TRBJ1-1; D gene uncertain. This CDR3 is 15 amino acids long. Germline CDR1 is SNHLY and CDR2 is FYNNEI. The ends were cut back, 2 bases at V and 0 bases at J, with 10 bases in the middle. The CDR3 region has the DNA TGTGCCAGCAGTGAATTTGGTTCGTTGAACACTGAAGCTTTCTTT. It is translated as CASSEFGSLNTEAFF.

This clonotype appeared many times. The chain carries TRBV6-5 and TRBJ2-2; perhaps TRBD1 as D (5 bases). The germline V and J ends were trimmed by 4 bases and 4 bases, with 13 bases remaining between them. Germline V gives CDR1 MNHEY, CDR2 SVGAGI. The CDR3 length is 15 residues. The CDR3 reads CASSSRQGGTGELFF. CDR3 nucleotide sequence: TGTGCCAGCAGTTCAAGGCAGGGTGGCACCGGGGAGCTGTTTTTT.

The chain joins TRBV29-1 to TRBJ1-1, with a weak D call TRBD1 (5 bases). CDR1 is SQVTM and CDR2 is ANQGSEA in the germline V gene. V was cut by 4 bases and J by 5 bases, with 8 bases left in between. The CDR3 spans 11 residues. CDR3: CSVVRGTEAFF. The CDR3 DNA reads as TGCAGCGTTGTGCGGGGGACTGAAGCTTTCTTT.

This chain uses TRBV29-1 with TRBJ2-7; 7 bases agree with TRBD2. V was clipped by 4 bases and J by 3 bases; unmatched bases: 9. The CDR3 spans 14 residues. CDR1 is SQVTM, CDR2 ANQGSEA, per germline. In nucleotides, the CDR3 is TGCAGCGTTGGCACTAGCGAAGGGCTCTACGAGCAGTACTTC. Translating gives CSVGTSEGLYEQYF.